This T cell receptor beta chain is from a study of blood T cell repertoires in COVID-19. Looking at the study overall: From T cells, B-cell-depleted T cells, or PBMCs came the material, which was cDNA or gDNA.

Germline V gene lookup returns CDR1 LNHDA and CDR2 SQIVND (reference sequence). The CDR3 is 14 residues long. Trimming took 3 bases from V and 8 from J; bases not matched to a gene: 6. Seattle's cohort entered during active infection and was followed longitudinally. The repertoire was sequenced with immunoSEQ multiplex PCR; TCRdb's copy has only in-frame clones and lacks some. The table shows 150,000 to 250,000 clones, with 70% to 80% occurring only once. Source material: peripheral blood. The source is a woman aged 40-49 years with COVID-19, enrolled during active disease. The chain recombines TRBV19 with TRBJ1-4, with 7 bases lining up with TRBD1. CDR3 DNA sequence: TGTGCCAGTAGTATTTGGGCGGGACAGGAAAAACTGTTTTTT. Encoded protein: CASSIWAGQEKLFF.